This T cell receptor (beta chain) was identified during a study of blood T cell repertoires in COVID-19. Study overall: The United States, Italy and Spain supplied acute and convalescent COVID-19 samples. Nucleic acid was either cDNA or gDNA, and it came from T cells, B-cell-depleted T cells, or PBMCs.

Per the original methods: The assay estimated nucleated cells by amplifying reference gene primers. Only in-frame clones appear in the TCRdb table, and some are missing; sequencing was by immunoSEQ multiplex PCR. D and trimming come from the DNA, and the V and J calls and clone size come from that table. The repertoire holds approximately 100,000 clones, with roughly 86% as singletons. The CDR3 is 13 residues long. With 7 bases clipped from V and 5 bases from J, the junction kept 7 bases outside the gene matches. The germline gives CDR1 SQVTM, CDR2 ANQGSEA. The source material was peripheral blood. The chain employs TRBV29-1 and TRBJ2-2; TRBD2 matches at 7 bases. The sequence came from a woman between 55 and 75 years old with acute or convalescent COVID-19. CDR3 loop: CSARLGGTGELFF. The CDR3 bases are TGCAGCGCCCGACTGGGAGGGACCGGGGAGCTGTTTTTT.